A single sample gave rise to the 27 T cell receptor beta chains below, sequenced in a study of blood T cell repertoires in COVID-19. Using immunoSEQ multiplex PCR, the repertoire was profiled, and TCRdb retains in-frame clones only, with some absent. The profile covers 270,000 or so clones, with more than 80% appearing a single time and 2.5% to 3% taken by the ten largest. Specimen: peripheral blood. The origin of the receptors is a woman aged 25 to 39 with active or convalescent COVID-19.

The CDR3 DNA follows: TGTGCCAGCAGCCCGACAGGGGGCGGCGGCTACACCTTC. Residues: CASSPTGGGGYTF. The chain couples TRBV6-2 or TRBV6-3 to TRBJ1-2, with 10 bases aligning to TRBD1. Germline V lookup: CDR1 MNHEY, CDR2 SVGEGT. The CDR3 is 13 residues long. Trimming at V came to 6 bases and at J to 8 bases, leaving 6 bases not matched to a gene.

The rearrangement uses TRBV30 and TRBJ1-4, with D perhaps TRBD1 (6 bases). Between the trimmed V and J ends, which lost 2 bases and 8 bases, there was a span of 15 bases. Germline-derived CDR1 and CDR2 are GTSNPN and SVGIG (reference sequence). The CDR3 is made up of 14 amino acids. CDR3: CAWSSGRGDEKLFF. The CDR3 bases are TGTGCCTGGAGTTCGGGCAGGGGAGACGAAAAACTGTTTTTT.

In DNA form, the CDR3 reads TGTGCCAGTAGTATGATGACAGGTTTATCTGGGGAGCTGTTTTTT. Amino acid sequence: CASSMMTGLSGELFF. The V and J genes are TRBV19 and TRBJ2-2; tentatively, D is TRBD1 (6 bases). Germline loops: CDR1 LNHDA, CDR2 SQIVND (reference sequence). V was pared by 3 bases and J by 8 bases, with 16 bases between. The CDR3 has 15 residues.

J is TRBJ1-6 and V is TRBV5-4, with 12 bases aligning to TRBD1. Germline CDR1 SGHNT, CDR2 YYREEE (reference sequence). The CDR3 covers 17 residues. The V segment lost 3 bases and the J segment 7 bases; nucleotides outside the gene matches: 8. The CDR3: CASSSGQGASKNSPLHF. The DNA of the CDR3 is TGTGCCAGCAGCTCGGGACAGGGGGCGTCTAAGAATTCACCCCTCCACTTT.

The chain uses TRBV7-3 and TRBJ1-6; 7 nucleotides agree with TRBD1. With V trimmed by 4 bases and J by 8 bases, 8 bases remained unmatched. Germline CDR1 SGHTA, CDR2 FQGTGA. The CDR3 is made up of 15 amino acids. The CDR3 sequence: CASSSTGYWDSPLHF. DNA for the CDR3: TGTGCCAGCAGCTCGACAGGGTACTGGGATTCACCCCTCCACTTT.

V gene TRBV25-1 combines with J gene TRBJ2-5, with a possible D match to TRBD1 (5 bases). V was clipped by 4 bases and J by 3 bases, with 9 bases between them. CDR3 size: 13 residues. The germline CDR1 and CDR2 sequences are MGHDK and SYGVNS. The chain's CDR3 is CASSAQGKETQYF. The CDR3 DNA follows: TGTGCCAGCAGTGCGCAGGGAAAAGAGACCCAGTACTTC.

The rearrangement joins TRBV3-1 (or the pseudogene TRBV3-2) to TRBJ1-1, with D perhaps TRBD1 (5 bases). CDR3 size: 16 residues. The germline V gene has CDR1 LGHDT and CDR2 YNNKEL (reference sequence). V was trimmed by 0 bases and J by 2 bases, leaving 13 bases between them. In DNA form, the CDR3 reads TGTGCCAGCAGCCAAGAAGGAAACAGGTATAACACTGAAGCTTTCTTT. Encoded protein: CASSQEGNRYNTEAFF.

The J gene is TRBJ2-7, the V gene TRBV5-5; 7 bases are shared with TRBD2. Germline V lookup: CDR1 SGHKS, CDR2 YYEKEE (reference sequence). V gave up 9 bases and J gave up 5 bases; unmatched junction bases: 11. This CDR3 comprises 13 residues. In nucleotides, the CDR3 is TGTGCCACCGGCCGGGGAGGGTCAAACGAGCAGTACTTC. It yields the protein CATGRGGSNEQYF.

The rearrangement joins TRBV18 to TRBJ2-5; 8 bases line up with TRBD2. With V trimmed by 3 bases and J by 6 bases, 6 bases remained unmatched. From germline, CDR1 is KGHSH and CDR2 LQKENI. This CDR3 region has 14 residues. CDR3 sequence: CASSPPASGQTQYF. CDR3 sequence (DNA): TGTGCCAGCTCACCTCCGGCTAGCGGGCAGACCCAGTACTTC.

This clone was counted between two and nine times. The CDR3 protein is CASSVSGGNQPQHF. CDR3 in DNA: TGTGCCAGCAGTGTATCGGGTGGCAATCAGCCCCAGCATTTT. The chain joins TRBV2 to TRBJ1-5; D remains ambiguous. The V gene lost 4 bases and the J gene lost 2 bases, with 9 bases spanning the gap. The germline V gene has CDR1 SNHLY and CDR2 FYNNEI. The CDR3 runs to 14 residues.

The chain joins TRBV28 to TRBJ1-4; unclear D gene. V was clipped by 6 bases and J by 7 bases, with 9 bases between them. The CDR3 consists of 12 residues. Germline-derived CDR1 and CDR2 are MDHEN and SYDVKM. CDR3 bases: TGTGCCAGCAGATGGGGAGCTGAAAAACTGTTTTTT. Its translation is CASRWGAEKLFF.

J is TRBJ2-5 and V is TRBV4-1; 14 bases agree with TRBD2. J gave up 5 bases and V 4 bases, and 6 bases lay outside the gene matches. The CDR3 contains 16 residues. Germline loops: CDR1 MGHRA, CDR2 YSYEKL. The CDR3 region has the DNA TGCGCCAGCAGCCTGGGGACTAGCGGGGGATGGGAGACCCAGTACTTC. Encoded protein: CASSLGTSGGWETQYF.

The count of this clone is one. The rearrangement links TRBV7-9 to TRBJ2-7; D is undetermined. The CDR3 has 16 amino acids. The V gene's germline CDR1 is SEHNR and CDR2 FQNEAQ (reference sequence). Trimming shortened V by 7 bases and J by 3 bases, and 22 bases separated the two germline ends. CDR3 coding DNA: TGTGCCAGCACCTTTCCCCTCTGGGCAGGAAACTACGAGCAGTACTTC. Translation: CASTFPLWAGNYEQYF.

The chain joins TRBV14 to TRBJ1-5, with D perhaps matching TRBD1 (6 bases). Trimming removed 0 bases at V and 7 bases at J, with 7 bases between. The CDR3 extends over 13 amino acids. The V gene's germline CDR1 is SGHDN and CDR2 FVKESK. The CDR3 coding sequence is TGTGCCAGCAGCCAAGACCAGGGGCAGCCCCAGCATTTT. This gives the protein CASSQDQGQPQHF.

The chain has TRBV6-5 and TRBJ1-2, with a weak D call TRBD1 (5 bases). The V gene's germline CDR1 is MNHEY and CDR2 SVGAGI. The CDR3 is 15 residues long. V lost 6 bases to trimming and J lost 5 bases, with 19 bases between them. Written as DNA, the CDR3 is TGTGCCAGCAGGCAAAATTCGGGACTCCGGTATGGCTACACCTTC. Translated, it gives CASRQNSGLRYGYTF.

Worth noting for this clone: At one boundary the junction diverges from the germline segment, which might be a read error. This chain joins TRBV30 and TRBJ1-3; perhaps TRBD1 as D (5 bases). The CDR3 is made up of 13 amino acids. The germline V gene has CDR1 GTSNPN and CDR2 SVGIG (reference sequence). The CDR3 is CAWGTLLGDTIYF. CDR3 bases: TGTGCCTGGGGGACCCTCCTTGGAGACACCATATATTTT.

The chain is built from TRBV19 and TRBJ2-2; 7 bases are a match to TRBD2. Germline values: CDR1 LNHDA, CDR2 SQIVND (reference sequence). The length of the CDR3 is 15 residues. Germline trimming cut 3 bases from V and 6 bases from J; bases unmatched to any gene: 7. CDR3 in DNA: TGTGCCAGTAGTATTTGGTCCGGGGGGTCCGGGGAGCTGTTTTTT. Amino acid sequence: CASSIWSGGSGELFF.

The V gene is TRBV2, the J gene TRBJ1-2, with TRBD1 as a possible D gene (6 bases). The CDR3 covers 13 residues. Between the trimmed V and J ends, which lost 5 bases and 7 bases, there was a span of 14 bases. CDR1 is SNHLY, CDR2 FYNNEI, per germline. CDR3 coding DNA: TGTGCCAGCAGTCGACAGGCCTGGGGTGGCTACACCTTC. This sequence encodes CASSRQAWGGYTF.

The CDR3 sequence: CASSLGPIDIYEQYF. In DNA, the CDR3 is TGTGCCAGCAGCTTAGGACCAATTGACATCTACGAGCAGTACTTC. This chain joins TRBV7-9 and TRBJ2-7; D unresolved. V was clipped by 1 base and J by 3 bases, with 13 bases between them. This CDR3 spans 15 amino acids. Germline V gives CDR1 SEHNR, CDR2 FQNEAQ (reference sequence).

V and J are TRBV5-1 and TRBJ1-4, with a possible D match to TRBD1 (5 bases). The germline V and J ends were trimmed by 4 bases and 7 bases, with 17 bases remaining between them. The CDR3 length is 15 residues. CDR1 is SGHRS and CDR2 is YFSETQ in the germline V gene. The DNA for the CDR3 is TGCGCCAGCAGCAAATCAGGGAGGGGAGGTGAAAAACTGTTTTTT. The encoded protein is CASSKSGRGGEKLFF.

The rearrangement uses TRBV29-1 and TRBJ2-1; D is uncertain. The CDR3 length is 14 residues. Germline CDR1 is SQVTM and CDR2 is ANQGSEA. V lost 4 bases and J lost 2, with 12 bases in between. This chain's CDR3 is CSVGRLSAYNEQFF. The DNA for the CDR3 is TGCAGCGTTGGAAGGCTCAGCGCCTACAATGAGCAGTTCTTC.

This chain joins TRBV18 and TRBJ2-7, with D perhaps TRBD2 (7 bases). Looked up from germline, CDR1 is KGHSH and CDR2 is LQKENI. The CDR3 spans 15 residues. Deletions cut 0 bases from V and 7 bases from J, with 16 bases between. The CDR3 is CASSPPPGRGGEQYF. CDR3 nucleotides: TGTGCCAGCTCACCACCCCCAGGGAGGGGGGGGGAGCAGTACTTC.

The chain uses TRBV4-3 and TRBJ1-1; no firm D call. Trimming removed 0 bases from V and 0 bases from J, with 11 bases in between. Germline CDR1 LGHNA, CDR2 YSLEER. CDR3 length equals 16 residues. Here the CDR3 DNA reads TGCGCCAGCAGCCAAGAAATCGGACTTTTGAACACTGAAGCTTTCTTT. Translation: CASSQEIGLLNTEAFF.

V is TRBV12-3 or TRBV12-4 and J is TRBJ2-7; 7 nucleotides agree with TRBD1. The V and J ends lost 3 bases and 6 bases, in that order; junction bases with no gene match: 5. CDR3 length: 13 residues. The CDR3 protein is CASSFLDRVEQYF. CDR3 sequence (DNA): TGTGCCAGCAGTTTCTTAGACAGGGTCGAGCAGTACTTC.

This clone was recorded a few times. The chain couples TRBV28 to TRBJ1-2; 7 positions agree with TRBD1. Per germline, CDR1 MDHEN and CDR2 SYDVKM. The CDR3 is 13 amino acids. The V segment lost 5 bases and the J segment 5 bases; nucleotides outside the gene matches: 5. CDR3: CASSPGQVYGYTF. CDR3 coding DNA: TGTGCCAGCAGTCCCGGACAGGTTTATGGCTACACCTTC.

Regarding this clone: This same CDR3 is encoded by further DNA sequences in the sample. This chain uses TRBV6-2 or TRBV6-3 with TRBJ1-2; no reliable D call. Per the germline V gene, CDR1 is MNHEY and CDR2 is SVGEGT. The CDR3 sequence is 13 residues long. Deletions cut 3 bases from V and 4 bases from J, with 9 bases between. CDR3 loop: CASSYGGSYGYTF. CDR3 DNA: TGTGCCAGCAGTTATGGAGGGTCCTATGGCTACACCTTC.

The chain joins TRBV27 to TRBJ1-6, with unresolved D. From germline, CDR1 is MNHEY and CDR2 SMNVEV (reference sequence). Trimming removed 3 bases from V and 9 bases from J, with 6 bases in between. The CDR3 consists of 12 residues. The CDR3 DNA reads TGTGCCAGCAGTTTGCGGGGTTCACCCCTCCACTTT. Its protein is CASSLRGSPLHF.